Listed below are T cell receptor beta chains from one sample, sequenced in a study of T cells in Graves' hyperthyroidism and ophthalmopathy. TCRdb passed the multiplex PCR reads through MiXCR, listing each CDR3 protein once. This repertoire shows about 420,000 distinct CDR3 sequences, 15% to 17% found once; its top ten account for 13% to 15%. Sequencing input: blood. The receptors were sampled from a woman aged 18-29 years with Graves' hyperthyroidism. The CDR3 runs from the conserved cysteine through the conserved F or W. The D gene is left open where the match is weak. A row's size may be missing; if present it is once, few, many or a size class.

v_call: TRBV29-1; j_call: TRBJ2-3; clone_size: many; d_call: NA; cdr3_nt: TGCAGCGTTGACGCAGGGCAGGACACAGATACGCAGTATTTT; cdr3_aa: CSVDAGQDTDTQYF
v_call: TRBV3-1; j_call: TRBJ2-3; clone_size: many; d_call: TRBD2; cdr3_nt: TGTGCCAGCAGCAAACTAGCGGGCGCCACAGATACGCAGTATTTT; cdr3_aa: CASSKLAGATDTQYF
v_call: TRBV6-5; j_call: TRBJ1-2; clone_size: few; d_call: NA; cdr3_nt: TGTGCCAGCAGTTACTACGCGAGGTCTAACTATGGCTACACCTTC; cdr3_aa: CASSYYARSNYGYTF
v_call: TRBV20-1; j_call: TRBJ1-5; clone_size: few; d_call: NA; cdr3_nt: TGCAGTGCTAGAGACAGCAATCAGCCCCAGCATTTT; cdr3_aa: CSARDSNQPQHF
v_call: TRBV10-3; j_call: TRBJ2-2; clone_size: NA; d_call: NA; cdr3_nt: TGTGCCATCAGTGAAGGTCAGGGAAGTAACACCGGGGAGCTGTTTTTT; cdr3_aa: CAISEGQGSNTGELFF
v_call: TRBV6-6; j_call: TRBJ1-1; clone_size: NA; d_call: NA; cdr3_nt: TGTGCCAGCAGTTACTTTTTTCCGAGGAGTTCGGACACTGAAGCTTTCTTT; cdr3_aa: CASSYFFPRSSDTEAFF
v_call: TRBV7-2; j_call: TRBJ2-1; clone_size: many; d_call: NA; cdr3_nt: TGTGCCAGCAGCCTGGCGGCGGGGGCGAGGCGGGGACCACAGTTCTTC; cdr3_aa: CASSLAAGARRGPQFF
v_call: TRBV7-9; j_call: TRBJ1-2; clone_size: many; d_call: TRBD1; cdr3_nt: TGTGCCAGCAGCAAGACAGGGGGCGCGAACTATGGCTACACCTTC; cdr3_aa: CASSKTGGANYGYTF
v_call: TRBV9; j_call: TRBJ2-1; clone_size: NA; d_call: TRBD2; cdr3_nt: TGTGCCAGCAGCGCGTCGACTAGCGGCTACAATGAGCAGTTCTTC; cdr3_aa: CASSASTSGYNEQFF
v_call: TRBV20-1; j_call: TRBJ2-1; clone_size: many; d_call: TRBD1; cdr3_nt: TGCAGTGCTAGAGATGGGGACAGGGGGCTAAATGAGCAGTTCTTC; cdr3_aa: CSARDGDRGLNEQFF
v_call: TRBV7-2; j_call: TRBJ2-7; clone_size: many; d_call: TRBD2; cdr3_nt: TGTGCCAGCAGTTGGGGGGTTAGCGGGGTCTTATCCTACGAGCAGTACTTC; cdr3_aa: CASSWGVSGVLSYEQYF
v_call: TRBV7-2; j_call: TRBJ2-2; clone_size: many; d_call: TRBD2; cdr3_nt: TGTGCCAGCAGCCGACGGACTAGCCGTCGGACCGGGGAGCTGTTTTTT; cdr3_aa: CASSRRTSRRTGELFF
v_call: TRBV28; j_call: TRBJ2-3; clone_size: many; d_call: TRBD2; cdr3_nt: TGTGCCAGCAGTTATACGCGGGGGGCTAGCGGGGGGGCGGCAGATACGCAGTATTTT; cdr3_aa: CASSYTRGASGGAADTQYF
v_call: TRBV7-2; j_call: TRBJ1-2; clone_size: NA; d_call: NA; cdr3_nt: TGTGCCAGCAGCGCCGGGGTCAGAACCAAAGAAGGCTACACCTTC; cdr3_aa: CASSAGVRTKEGYTF
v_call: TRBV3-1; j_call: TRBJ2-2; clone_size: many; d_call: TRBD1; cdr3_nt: TGTGCCAGCAGCCAAGGGACAGGGGGTAACACCGGGGAGCTGTTTTTT; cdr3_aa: CASSQGTGGNTGELFF
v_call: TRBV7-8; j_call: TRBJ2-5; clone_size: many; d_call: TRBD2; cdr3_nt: TGTGCCAGCAGCTTACCGACTAGCGGGAGGTATGAGACCCAGTACTTC; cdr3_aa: CASSLPTSGRYETQYF
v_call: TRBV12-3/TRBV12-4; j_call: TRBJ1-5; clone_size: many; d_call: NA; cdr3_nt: TGTGCCAGCAGTTTAAGGCGTTGGGCCGATCAGCCCCAGCATTTT; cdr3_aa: CASSLRRWADQPQHF
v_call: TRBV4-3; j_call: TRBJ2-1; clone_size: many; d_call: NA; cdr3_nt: TGCGCCAGCAGCCAAGATCTATTAGGGCGACTCAATGAGCAGTTCTTC; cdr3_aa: CASSQDLLGRLNEQFF
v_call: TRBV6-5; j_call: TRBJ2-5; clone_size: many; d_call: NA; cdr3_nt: TGTGCCAGCAGTTACTTTGACAGACAAGAGACCCAGTACTTC; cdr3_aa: CASSYFDRQETQYF
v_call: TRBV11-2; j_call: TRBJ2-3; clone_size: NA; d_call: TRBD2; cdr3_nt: TGTGCCAGCAGCTTAAGTTCTGGCGGGGGATACACAGATACGCAGTATTTT; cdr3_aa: CASSLSSGGGYTDTQYF
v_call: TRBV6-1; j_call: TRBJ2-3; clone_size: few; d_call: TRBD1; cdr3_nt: TGTGCCAGCGGAAACCACAGGGGCAGCACAGATACGCAGTATTTT; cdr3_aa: CASGNHRGSTDTQYF
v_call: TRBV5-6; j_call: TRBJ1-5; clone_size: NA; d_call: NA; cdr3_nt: TGTGCCAGCAAGCTGTGGGGCCCCAATCAGCCCCAGCATTTT; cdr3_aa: CASKLWGPNQPQHF
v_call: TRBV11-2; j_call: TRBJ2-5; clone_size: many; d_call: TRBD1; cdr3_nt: TGTGCCAGCAGCCAGACAGGGGAGACCCAGTACTTC; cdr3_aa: CASSQTGETQYF
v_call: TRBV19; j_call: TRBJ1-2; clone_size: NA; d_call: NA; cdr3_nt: TGTGCCAGTAGGGCGCCGGGAAAGTCCCCCGTGGCTGGCTACACCTTC; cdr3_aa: CASRAPGKSPVAGYTF
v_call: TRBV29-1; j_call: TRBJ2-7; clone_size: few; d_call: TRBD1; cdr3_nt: TGCAGCGTTGCCGGGACAGGGGACCGCTACGAGCAGTACTTC; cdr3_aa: CSVAGTGDRYEQYF
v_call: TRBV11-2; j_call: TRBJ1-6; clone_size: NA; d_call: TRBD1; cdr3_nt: TGTGCCAGCAGCCGTTTGGCAGGGGGATTAAATTCACCCCTCCACTTT; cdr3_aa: CASSRLAGGLNSPLHF
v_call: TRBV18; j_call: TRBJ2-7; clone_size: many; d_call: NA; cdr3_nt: TGTGCCAGCTCACCAACGAAGGGCGAGCAGTACTTC; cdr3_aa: CASSPTKGEQYF
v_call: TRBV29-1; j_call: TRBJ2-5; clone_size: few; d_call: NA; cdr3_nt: TGCAGCGCTGCAGACACGCAAGAGACCCAGTACTTC; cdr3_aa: CSAADTQETQYF
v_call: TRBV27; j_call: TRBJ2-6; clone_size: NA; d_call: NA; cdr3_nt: TGTGCCAGCAGTTTATTCGTCCTGGGGAATAGTGGGGCCAACGTCCTGACTTTC; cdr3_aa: CASSLFVLGNSGANVLTF
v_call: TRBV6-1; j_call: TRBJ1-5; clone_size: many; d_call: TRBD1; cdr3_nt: TGTGCCAGCATCCCGACAGGGGAAAACCAGCCCCAGCATTTT; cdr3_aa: CASIPTGENQPQHF
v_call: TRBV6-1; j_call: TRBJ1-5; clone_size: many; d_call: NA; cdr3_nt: TGTGCCAGCAGCGAGAGGGGGGTATATCAGCCCCAGCATTTT; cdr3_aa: CASSERGVYQPQHF
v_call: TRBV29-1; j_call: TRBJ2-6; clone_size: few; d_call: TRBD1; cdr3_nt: TGCAGCGTTGATGGGACAGGGGTGAGCGGGGCCAACGTCCCGACTTTC; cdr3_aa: CSVDGTGVSGANVPTF
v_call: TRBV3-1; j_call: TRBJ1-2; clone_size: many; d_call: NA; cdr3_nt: TGTGCCAGCAGCCAACGCCCTACGGAATCTGGCTACACCTTC; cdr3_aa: CASSQRPTESGYTF
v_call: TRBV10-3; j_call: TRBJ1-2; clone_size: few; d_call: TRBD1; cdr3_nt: TGTGCCATCACCCCACGGACAGGGCATCACTATGGCTACACCTTC; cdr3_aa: CAITPRTGHHYGYTF
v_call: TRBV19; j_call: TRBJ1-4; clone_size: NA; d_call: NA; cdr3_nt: TGTGCCAGTAGGCCAGCTCCAGTTTCTGAAAAACTGTTTTTT; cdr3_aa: CASRPAPVSEKLFF
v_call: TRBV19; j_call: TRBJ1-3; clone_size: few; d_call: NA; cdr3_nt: TGTGCCAGTAGTATCCGTCCAGCCATCTCTGGAAACACCATATATTTT; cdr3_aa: CASSIRPAISGNTIYF
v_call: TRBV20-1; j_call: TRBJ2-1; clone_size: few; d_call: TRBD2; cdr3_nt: TGCAGTGCTAACCCGGGGACTAGCGGGAGAAATGAGCAGTTCTTC; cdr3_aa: CSANPGTSGRNEQFF
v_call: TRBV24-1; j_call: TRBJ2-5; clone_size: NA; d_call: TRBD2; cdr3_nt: TGTGCCACCAGTGAAACGGGCGGGAGGACCCAGTACTTC; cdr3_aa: CATSETGGRTQYF
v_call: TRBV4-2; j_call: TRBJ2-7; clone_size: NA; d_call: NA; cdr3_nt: TGTGCCAGCAGCCCCCTGATGGGAGGTTACGAGCAGTACTTC; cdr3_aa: CASSPLMGGYEQYF
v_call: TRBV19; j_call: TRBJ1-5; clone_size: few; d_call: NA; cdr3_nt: TGTGCCAGTAGTTCCTCGGTGGGGCCCCAGCATTTT; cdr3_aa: CASSSSVGPQHF
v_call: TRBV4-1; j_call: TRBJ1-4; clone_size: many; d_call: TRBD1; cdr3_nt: TGCGCCAGCAGCCAAGAAGGAGGACAGGGGGCTAATGAAAAACTGTTTTTT; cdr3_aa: CASSQEGGQGANEKLFF
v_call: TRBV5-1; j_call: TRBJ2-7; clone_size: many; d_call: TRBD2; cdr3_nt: TGCGCCAGCAGCTTCACTAGCGGTCGATACGAGCAGTACTTC; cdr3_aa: CASSFTSGRYEQYF
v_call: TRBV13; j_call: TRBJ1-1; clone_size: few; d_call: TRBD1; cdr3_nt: TGTGCCAGCAGCCCCGGGACAGGGGCTGGCACTGAAGCTTTCTTT; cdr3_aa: CASSPGTGAGTEAFF
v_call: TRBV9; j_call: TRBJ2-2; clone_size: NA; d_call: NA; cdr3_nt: TGTGCCAGCAGCGTAGAACCCTCGAGCACCGGGGAGCTGTTTTTT; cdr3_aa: CASSVEPSSTGELFF
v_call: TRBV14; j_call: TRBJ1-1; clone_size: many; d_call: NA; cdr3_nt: TGTGCCAGCAGCCAAGATAAGAATCCAGGAATGAACACTGAAGCTTTCTTT; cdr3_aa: CASSQDKNPGMNTEAFF
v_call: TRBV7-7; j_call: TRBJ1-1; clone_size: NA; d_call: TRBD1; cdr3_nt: TGTGCTAGCAGCTCCGGACCGGGACAGAAGAACACTGAAGCTTTCTTT; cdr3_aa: CASSSGPGQKNTEAFF
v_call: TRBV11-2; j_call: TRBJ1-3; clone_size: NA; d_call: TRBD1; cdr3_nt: TGTGCCAGCAGCTCCCGTCAGGGGGGCCACTCTGGAAACACCATATATTTT; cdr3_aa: CASSSRQGGHSGNTIYF
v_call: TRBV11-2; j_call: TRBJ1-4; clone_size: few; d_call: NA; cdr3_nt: TGTGCCAGCAGCTTACGAGGACCCAATGAAAAACTGTTTTTT; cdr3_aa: CASSLRGPNEKLFF
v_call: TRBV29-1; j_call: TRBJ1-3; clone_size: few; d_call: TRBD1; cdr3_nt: TGCAGCGTCGGACAGGACTCTGGAAACACCATATATTTT; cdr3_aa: CSVGQDSGNTIYF
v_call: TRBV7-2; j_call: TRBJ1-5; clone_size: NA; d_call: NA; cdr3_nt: TGTGCCAGCAGCTTAGAGGTCTTCCAGCCCCAGCATTTT; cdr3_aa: CASSLEVFQPQHF